The 30 T cell receptor beta chains listed next were all sequenced from one sample in a study of cytomegalovirus exposure and HLA in healthy donors. Profiled with immunoSEQ multiplex PCR; TCRdb holds only in-frame clones, not every one. This table has about 140,000 clones, about 86% appearing once. The source material was PBMCs. These receptors were collected from a man aged 18 to 35 in good health and CMV-seronegative.

The sample holds one count of this clone. The gene calls are TRBV18 and TRBJ1-2, with TRBD1 matching over 7 bases. The length of the CDR3 is 15 residues. V shed 4 bases, J shed 1 base, and the junction held 6 bases outside the gene matches. Germline CDR1 and CDR2: KGHSH and LQKENI. Here the CDR3 DNA reads TGTGCCAGCTCACAAACCGGGACAGATAACTATGGCTACACCTTC. Translation gives CASSQTGTDNYGYTF.

The J gene is TRBJ2-2, the V gene TRBV19; TRBD2 aligns across 8 bases. CDR1 LNHDA and CDR2 SQIVND come from the germline V gene (reference sequence). Trimming at V came to 6 bases and at J to 3 bases, leaving 3 bases not matched to a gene. The CDR3 totals 14 residues. The chain's CDR3 is CASRLAEYTGELFF. As DNA, the CDR3 is TGTGCCAGTAGACTAGCGGAGTACACCGGGGAGCTGTTTTTT.

CDR3 coding DNA: TGTGCCAGCAGTTACCAGGGGGTCGTAGAGACCCAGTACTTC. Its protein product is CASSYQGVVETQYF. V and J are TRBV6-5 and TRBJ2-5; 7 nucleotides match TRBD1. The V gene end was trimmed by 2 bases and the J gene end by 4 bases; junction bases not matched to a gene: 4. This CDR3 spans 14 amino acids. Germline V lookup: CDR1 MNHEY, CDR2 SVGAGI.

The chain is built from TRBV10-3 and TRBJ2-2, with 14 positions matching TRBD2. Trimming at V came to 5 bases and at J to 7 bases, leaving 9 bases not matched to a gene. Per the germline V gene, CDR1 is ENHRY and CDR2 is SYGVKD. The CDR3 length is 17 residues. The CDR3 DNA reads as TGTGCCATCAGTAAGGGACTAGCGGGAGTTGAGGGCGGGGAGCTGTTTTTT. This codes for CAISKGLAGVEGGELFF.

The chain has TRBV15 and TRBJ1-4, with 10 bases that match TRBD1. The CDR3 is 15 residues long. J was trimmed by 8 bases and V by 1 base; bases with no gene match: 4. CDR1 LNHNV and CDR2 YYDKDF come from the germline V gene (reference sequence). For the CDR3, the DNA is TGTGCCACCAGCAGAGGACAGGGGGCTGTCGAAAAACTGTTTTTT. The encoded protein is CATSRGQGAVEKLFF.

The chain has TRBV25-1 and TRBJ2-3, with D unresolved. The germline gives CDR1 MGHDK, CDR2 SYGVNS. Trimming took off 4 bases at V and 4 bases at J, with 9 bases between the two ends. CDR3 size: 13 residues. The CDR3 DNA is TGTGCCAGCAGTGTGGGTGGAGCAGATACGCAGTATTTT. Translated: CASSVGGADTQYF.

The chain combines TRBV2 with TRBJ2-4, with TRBD1 identical over 8 bases. CDR1 is SNHLY, CDR2 FYNNEI, per germline. V shed 6 bases, J shed 8 bases, and the junction held 9 bases outside the gene matches. The CDR3 is 14 residues long. The DNA of the CDR3 is TGTGCCAGCAGCCGCGGACAGGGCTTGGACATTCAGTACTTC. Translation gives CASSRGQGLDIQYF.

The rearrangement uses TRBV7-9 and TRBJ1-2, with D possibly matching TRBD1 (5 bases). From germline, CDR1 is SEHNR and CDR2 FQNEAQ (reference sequence). Trimming stripped 5 bases from V and 10 bases from J, with 11 bases between. This CDR3 comprises 11 residues. The CDR3 region is CASSQTGFYTF. The CDR3 nucleotides read TGTGCCAGCAGCCAAACAGGTTTCTACACCTTC.

The V call is TRBV10-1, the J call TRBJ1-1; D is uncertain. Germline V gives CDR1 WNHNN, CDR2 SYGVQD (reference sequence). The CDR3 runs 14 residues. Deletions cut 6 bases from V and 2 bases from J, with 13 bases between. CDR3 nucleotide sequence: TGCGCCAGCAGCGCCGGACGGGGAAACACTGAAGCTTTCTTT. It yields the protein CASSAGRGNTEAFF.

The chain couples TRBV19 to TRBJ2-1; D call uncertain. Trimming left V 5 bases short and J 1 base short, with 12 bases between. There are 15 residues in the CDR3. CDR1 and CDR2 from the germline V gene are LNHDA and SQIVND (reference sequence). CDR3 loop: CASSWLGGSYNEQFF. The CDR3, as DNA: TGTGCCAGTAGTTGGCTTGGCGGATCCTACAATGAGCAGTTCTTC.

The chain has TRBV6-1 and TRBJ2-1; D may be TRBD1 (6 bases). The CDR3 length is 14 residues. V lost 10 bases and J 9 bases, leaving 22 bases between the germline ends. The germline V gene has CDR1 MNHNS and CDR2 SASEGT. The CDR3 here is CATTWVSGGREQFF. CDR3 nucleotide sequence: TGTGCCACCACTTGGGTGTCTGGGGGCCGTGAGCAGTTCTTC.

This chain uses TRBV28 with TRBJ1-5, with a possible D match to TRBD1 (5 bases). The germline V gene encodes CDR1 MDHEN and CDR2 SYDVKM. This CDR3 region has 13 residues. Trimming left V 7 bases short and J 2 bases short, with 9 bases between. CDR3 DNA: TGTGCCAGCAATGGGGGGGGCAATCAGCCCCAGCATTTT. This gives the protein CASNGGGNQPQHF.

The chain has TRBV28 and TRBJ1-1, with D unclear. Trimming stripped 4 bases from V and 0 bases from J, with 9 bases between. Germline V gives CDR1 MDHEN, CDR2 SYDVKM. CDR3 length: 14 residues. The chain's CDR3 is CASSYGLMNTEAFF. The CDR3 region has the DNA TGTGCCAGCAGTTATGGACTGATGAACACTGAAGCTTTCTTT.

This chain joins TRBV16 and TRBJ2-2; TRBD2 is a possible D gene (6 bases). This CDR3 is built from 14 residues. Trimming took 4 bases from V and 3 from J, leaving 9 bases between them. Germline CDR1 reads KGHSY; CDR2 reads FQNENV. In DNA, the CDR3 is TGTGCCAGCAGCCCCAGGGAGGACACCGGGGAGCTGTTTTTT. Translated, it gives CASSPREDTGELFF.

Only one count was recorded for this clone. The chain joins TRBV13 to TRBJ2-5, with 9 bases that match TRBD2. This CDR3 region has 15 residues. Looked up from germline, CDR1 is PRHDT and CDR2 is FYEKMQ (reference sequence). V lost 5 bases and J lost 4; bases outside the gene matches: 8. The CDR3: CASSPLAGRGETQYF. For the CDR3, the DNA is TGTGCCAGCAGCCCTCTAGCGGGGAGAGGAGAGACCCAGTACTTC.

This clone was seen a few times. The chain joins TRBV28 to TRBJ1-1; 7 bases fit TRBD1. The ends lost 2 bases at V and 8 bases at J; junction bases unmatched: 2. Germline CDR1 and CDR2: MDHEN and SYDVKM. This CDR3 is built from 12 residues. The CDR3 nucleotides are TGTGCCAGCAGTTTACCGGGACAGGAAGCTTTCTTT. This encodes CASSLPGQEAFF.

The chain couples TRBV19 to TRBJ1-2, with 8 bases fitting TRBD1. J was trimmed by 4 bases and V by 4 bases; bases with no gene match: 5. The CDR3 runs to 14 residues. CDR1 and CDR2 (germline): LNHDA, SQIVND (reference sequence). The CDR3 here is CASSTGQGGYGYTF. The CDR3 DNA sequence: TGTGCCAGTAGTACCGGACAGGGCGGCTATGGCTACACCTTC.

The chain couples TRBV5-4 to TRBJ2-1; 9 bases map to TRBD2. Germline CDR1 is SGHNT and CDR2 is YYREEE (reference sequence). The junction had 12 bases not matched to a gene; V was cut back by 4 bases and J by 7 bases. The CDR3 spans 16 residues. The chain's CDR3 is CASSPPGGRAGNEQFF. The DNA for the CDR3 is TGTGCCAGCAGCCCCCCGGGCGGGAGGGCCGGTAATGAGCAGTTCTTC.

This clone was seen just once. The chain uses TRBV2 and TRBJ1-1; 9 nucleotides match TRBD1. The CDR3 is made up of 13 amino acids. The J segment lost 10 bases and the V segment lost 4 bases, leaving 7 bases of the junction unmatched. The germline CDR1 and CDR2 sequences are SNHLY and FYNNEI. As DNA, the CDR3 is TGTGCCAGCAGTGGACAGGGGGGAATGGTAGCTTTCTTT. It is translated as CASSGQGGMVAFF. The variable domain in full, with the rest retrieved from reference TRBV2 and TRBJ1-1, is EPEVTQTPSHQVTQMGQEVILRCVPISNHLYFYWYRQILGQKVEFLVSFYNNEISEKSEIFDDQFSVERPDGSNFTLKIRSTKLEDSAMYFCASSGQGGMVAFFGQGTRLTVV.

The rearrangement uses TRBV18 and TRBJ2-4; 7 bases align to TRBD2. There are 14 residues in the CDR3. Looked up from germline, CDR1 is KGHSH and CDR2 is LQKENI. V shed 6 bases, J shed 5 bases, and the junction held 7 bases outside the gene matches. As DNA, the CDR3 is TGTGCCAGCTCGCCGCGGGGGACGGAAAACATTCAGTACTTC. Protein: CASSPRGTENIQYF.

The J gene is TRBJ2-7, the V gene TRBV27; perhaps TRBD1 as D (5 bases). V lost 5 bases to trimming and J lost 5 bases, with 16 bases between them. The CDR3 length is 14 residues. Germline CDR1 is MNHEY and CDR2 is SMNVEV (reference sequence). The CDR3 here is CASSPHVWGDEQYF. Here the CDR3 DNA reads TGTGCCAGCAGTCCACACGTGTGGGGCGACGAGCAGTACTTC.

CDR3 sequence: CASSVYSGGSQDEQFF. The CDR3 nucleotides read TGTGCCAGCAGCGTATACTCGGGGGGGTCCCAGGATGAGCAGTTCTTC. V gene TRBV9 combines with J gene TRBJ2-1; TRBD2 matches at 8 bases. The CDR3 spans 16 residues. Germline V CDR1 and CDR2: SGDLS, YYNGEE. V gave up 1 base and J gave up 8 bases; unmatched junction bases: 11.

The rearrangement uses TRBV5-6 and TRBJ2-3, with TRBD2 matching 9 bases. The length of the CDR3 is 16 residues. Germline-derived CDR1 and CDR2 are SGHDT and YYEEEE. Losses at the gene ends were 1 base for V and 1 base for J; bases not matched to a gene: 4. Here the CDR3 reads CASSLNPSGGTDTQYF. The CDR3 DNA follows: TGTGCCAGCAGCTTGAATCCTAGCGGGGGCACAGATACGCAGTATTTT.

This clone occurred a few times. J is TRBJ1-1 and V is TRBV15, with D hard to call. V lost 1 base to trimming and J lost 5 bases, with 8 bases between them. CDR3 size: 13 residues. In germline, CDR1 is LNHNV, CDR2 YYDKDF (reference sequence). This chain's CDR3 is CATSRGGFTEAFF. CDR3 bases: TGTGCCACCAGCAGAGGAGGGTTTACTGAAGCTTTCTTT.

A few counts support this clone. This sequence joins TRBV10-3 and TRBJ2-7; 7 nucleotides line up with TRBD2. V was pared by 7 bases and J by 5 bases, with 8 bases of the junction left unmatched. Per the germline V gene, CDR1 is ENHRY and CDR2 is SYGVKD. The CDR3 runs to 13 residues. The CDR3 sequence is CAITPSREDEQYF. As DNA, the CDR3 is TGTGCCATCACCCCTTCCCGGGAGGACGAGCAGTACTTC.

This clone was found once. V and J are TRBV10-3 and TRBJ2-7; 10 bases align to TRBD1. The CDR3 is 15 residues long. V was pared by 4 bases and J by 2 bases, with 5 bases of the junction left unmatched. Per germline, CDR1 ENHRY and CDR2 SYGVKD. In DNA, the CDR3 is TGTGCCATCAGTGGACGGGACAGGGGAACCTACGAGCAGTACTTC. Translation gives CAISGRDRGTYEQYF.

The V call is TRBV5-1, the J call TRBJ1-3, with no clear D. CDR1 is SGHRS and CDR2 is YFSETQ in the germline V gene. The germline V and J ends were trimmed by 4 bases and 7 bases, with 9 bases remaining between them. The CDR3 runs to 12 residues. In nucleotides, the CDR3 is TGCGCCAGCAGCGACATTGAGAACACCATATATTTT. Translating gives CASSDIENTIYF.

The chain uses TRBV5-4 and TRBJ2-1; possible D gene TRBD2, 7 bases. The germline gives CDR1 SGHNT, CDR2 YYREEE (reference sequence). V gave up 3 bases and J gave up 4 bases, with 14 bases separating them. This CDR3 is built from 15 residues. CDR3: CASSSRGARYNEQFF. CDR3 nucleotide sequence: TGTGCCAGCAGCTCCCGGGGGGCAAGGTACAATGAGCAGTTCTTC.

The V gene is TRBV2, the J gene TRBJ2-5; TRBD2 agrees at 7 bases. The CDR3 covers 15 residues. Looked up from germline, CDR1 is SNHLY and CDR2 is FYNNEI. V was pared by 4 bases and J by 1 base, with 6 bases of the junction left unmatched. CDR3 DNA: TGTGCCAGCAGTGTTGGCAGGGAGGGCCAAGAGACCCAGTACTTC. Its protein product is CASSVGREGQETQYF.

The chain employs TRBV5-5 and TRBJ2-7, with 7 bases that match TRBD1. Looked up from germline, CDR1 is SGHKS and CDR2 is YYEKEE (reference sequence). The CDR3 spans 15 residues. Trimming took 4 bases from V and 0 from J; bases not matched to a gene: 7. Written as DNA, the CDR3 is TGTGCCAGCAGCCCCAGACAGGGCGTCTCCTACGAGCAGTACTTC. Its protein product is CASSPRQGVSYEQYF.